These 15 T cell receptor beta chains were all obtained from the same sample, sequenced in a study of cytomegalovirus exposure and HLA in healthy donors. PCR amplification relied on 60 Vbeta primers (plus 13 Jbeta primers). TCRdb's table, derived via immunoSEQ multiplex PCR, lists solely in-frame clones and lacks some. The profile shows roughly 90,000 clones, over 60% of them singletons. What was sequenced was PBMCs. Receptors were obtained from a woman between 35 and 50 years old in good health and CMV-seropositive.

This clone was picked up a small number of times. CDR3 DNA sequence: TGTGCCAGCAGCCAAGGGTCGGGGGTGGCAGATACGCAGTATTTT. Its translation is CASSQGSGVADTQYF. This chain joins TRBV4-2 and TRBJ2-3; D may be TRBD2 (6 bases). The CDR3 extends over 15 amino acids. From germline, CDR1 is LGHNA and CDR2 YNFKEQ. The germline V and J ends were trimmed by 1 base and 4 bases, with 12 bases remaining between them.

The table lists this clone with a few counts. The rearrangement links TRBV14 to TRBJ2-7, with D unresolved. The germline V gene encodes CDR1 SGHDN and CDR2 FVKESK. The CDR3 has 14 residues. With 6 bases removed from V and 1 base from J, the gap between germline ends came to 13 bases. CDR3 DNA: TGTGCCAGCAGGCCTAGTATCGGTTCCTACGAGCAGTACTTC. The encoded protein is CASRPSIGSYEQYF.

This CDR3 is CASRRDRGHQETQYF. The CDR3 DNA is TGTGCCAGTAGGAGGGACAGGGGGCACCAAGAGACCCAGTACTTC. This chain uses TRBV19 with TRBJ2-5, with TRBD1 matching over 12 bases. Per the germline V gene, CDR1 is LNHDA and CDR2 is SQIVND (reference sequence). CDR3 length equals 15 residues. J gave up 0 bases and V 6 bases, and 2 bases lay outside the gene matches.

The rearrangement joins TRBV12-5 to TRBJ2-5; D is possibly TRBD2 (6 bases). Germline-derived CDR1 and CDR2 are LGHNT and FRNRAP. CDR3 size: 16 residues. V was clipped by 5 bases and J by 1 base, with 17 bases between them. The CDR3 protein is CASGPRGSGTQETQYF. Written as DNA, the CDR3 is TGTGCTAGTGGTCCTCGGGGTAGCGGAACCCAAGAGACCCAGTACTTC.

The chain has TRBV27 and TRBJ2-7; a weak D match, TRBD1 (6 bases). Germline V gene data show CDR1 as MNHEY and CDR2 as SMNVEV (reference sequence). Trimming took 6 bases from V and 6 from J, leaving 15 bases between them. The CDR3 spans 13 residues. For the CDR3, the DNA is TGTGCCAGCAGCCGGGACACCGACCCCGAGCAGTACTTC. Its protein product is CASSRDTDPEQYF.

The genes are TRBV2 and TRBJ2-5; a possible D gene is TRBD2 (7 bases). Germline values: CDR1 SNHLY, CDR2 FYNNEI. The V end was cut by 9 bases, the J end by 3 bases, with 20 bases between. This CDR3 is built from 15 residues. CDR3 coding DNA: TGTGCCAGGAGGGGGGGACTCGGGGGGAAAGAGACCCAGTACTTC. It is translated as CARRGGLGGKETQYF.

The chain combines TRBV2 with TRBJ1-6; D is unclear. CDR1 is SNHLY, CDR2 FYNNEI, per germline. The CDR3 is made up of 17 amino acids. Trimming removed 1 base at V and 0 bases at J, with 10 bases between. The CDR3 loop is CASSEGPPSSYNSPLHF. The CDR3 DNA is TGTGCCAGCAGTGAAGGGCCGCCAAGCTCCTATAATTCACCCCTCCACTTT.

CDR3 amino acids: CAIPAKTGTNEKLFF. The CDR3 DNA follows: TGTGCCATCCCTGCTAAGACAGGGACTAATGAAAAACTGTTTTTT. V and J are TRBV7-9 and TRBJ1-4, with TRBD1 matching 7 bases. Germline loops: CDR1 SEHNR, CDR2 FQNEAQ (reference sequence). The CDR3 consists of 15 residues. Trimming removed 10 bases from V and 2 bases from J; junction bases left unmatched: 10.

V is TRBV18 and J is TRBJ2-3; D unclear. The V end was cut by 3 bases, the J end by 2 bases, with 9 bases between. Germline V gene sequence: CDR1 KGHSH, CDR2 LQKENI. The CDR3 spans 14 residues. CDR3 sequence (DNA): TGTGCCAGCTCACCTTCTCGTTCCACAGATACGCAGTATTTT. Amino acid sequence: CASSPSRSTDTQYF.

V is TRBV29-1 and J is TRBJ1-2; perhaps TRBD1 as D (6 bases). This CDR3 is 13 amino acids long. Per germline, CDR1 SQVTM and CDR2 ANQGSEA. V gave up 4 bases and J gave up 2 bases, with 11 bases separating them. The CDR3 bases are TGCAGCGTTGTGGACAGCGGAAACTATGGCTACACCTTC. Translated, it gives CSVVDSGNYGYTF. The full variable domain, its missing parts supplied by reference TRBV29-1 and TRBJ1-2, is SAVISQKPSRDICQRGTSLTIQCQVDSQVTMMFWYRQQPGQSLTLIATANQGSEATYESGFVIDKFPISRPNLTFSTLTVSNMSPEDSSIYLCSVVDSGNYGYTFGSGTRLTVV.

This clone was picked up many times. The chain has TRBV4-1 and TRBJ1-5; D is uncertain. CDR1 and CDR2 (germline): MGHRA, YSYEKL. The CDR3 is 15 residues long. The germline V and J ends were trimmed by 2 bases and 1 base, with 9 bases remaining between them. This CDR3 is CASSQSSRSNQPQHF. DNA for the CDR3: TGCGCCAGCAGCCAATCATCGCGGAGCAATCAGCCCCAGCATTTT.

Here the CDR3 reads CAWKTGGTDTQYF. The CDR3, as DNA: TGTGCCTGGAAGACAGGGGGCACAGATACGCAGTATTTT. J is TRBJ2-3 and V is TRBV30; 8 positions agree with TRBD1. Per germline, CDR1 GTSNPN and CDR2 SVGIG (reference sequence). The V and J ends lost 4 bases and 1 base, in that order; junction bases with no gene match: 1. The CDR3 runs 13 residues.

The J gene is TRBJ2-3, the V gene TRBV12-5; D ambiguous. The CDR3 totals 11 residues. The germline V gene has CDR1 LGHNT and CDR2 FRNRAP. Deletions cut 6 bases from V and 7 bases from J, with 8 bases between. CDR3 in DNA: TGTGCTAGTGGGTACAGATATACGCAGTATTTT. Its protein is CASGYRYTQYF.

This clone was seen only once. The gene calls are TRBV5-4 and TRBJ2-7; perhaps TRBD2 as D (6 bases). Germline values: CDR1 SGHNT, CDR2 YYREEE (reference sequence). The CDR3 sequence is 16 residues long. Trimming left V 0 bases short and J 0 bases short, with 13 bases between. The CDR3: CASSLGGAGSSYEQYF. For the CDR3, the DNA is TGTGCCAGCAGCTTGGGAGGAGCGGGTAGCTCCTACGAGCAGTACTTC.

In this sample, this clone turned up once. The V call is TRBV7-9, the J call TRBJ2-3, with D unresolved. The CDR3 runs 13 residues. V lost 5 bases and J lost 0, with 6 bases in between. The germline V gene encodes CDR1 SEHNR and CDR2 FQNEAQ (reference sequence). For the CDR3, the DNA is TGTGCCAGCAGCCCCGCGAGCACAGATACGCAGTATTTT. The encoded protein is CASSPASTDTQYF.